These 21 T cell receptor beta chains were all obtained from the same sample, sequenced in a study of blood T cell repertoires in COVID-19. Assay used: immunoSEQ multiplex PCR; TCRdb lists only in-frame clones, some missing. This sample yields under 95,000 clones, of which about 70% are seen a single time; around 6% belongs to the top ten. Sequenced sample: peripheral blood. Receptors were obtained from a man aged 50 to 60 with active or convalescent COVID-19.

This chain connects TRBV19 to TRBJ1-2; D may be TRBD1 (6 bases). V was clipped by 7 bases and J by 4 bases, with 22 bases between them. The CDR3 contains 16 residues. The germline V gene encodes CDR1 LNHDA and CDR2 SQIVND (reference sequence). The CDR3 DNA is TGTGCCAGTACCCAGAGGCAGGGAGGGGGTTCCTATGGCTACACCTTC. Encoded protein: CASTQRQGGGSYGYTF.

This chain uses TRBV3-1 (or the pseudogene TRBV3-2) with TRBJ1-1; possibly TRBD1 for D (5 bases). Looked up from germline, CDR1 is LGHDT and CDR2 is YNNKEL (reference sequence). V dropped 0 bases and J dropped 1 base, with 9 bases sitting between them. This CDR3 comprises 15 residues. CDR3 amino acids: CASSQDAGGNTEAFF. Written as DNA, the CDR3 is TGTGCCAGCAGCCAAGATGCCGGGGGGAACACTGAAGCTTTCTTT.

The rearrangement links TRBV28 to TRBJ1-6, with a tentative D call TRBD1 (6 bases). Germline V gene lookup returns CDR1 MDHEN and CDR2 SYDVKM. This CDR3 is 13 amino acids long. Trimming pared 5 bases from V and 7 bases from J, leaving 9 bases between. The CDR3 DNA sequence: TGTGCCAGCAGTCCGACAGGAAATTCACCCCTCCACTTT. Amino acid sequence: CASSPTGNSPLHF. Full variable domain (remainder filled in from reference TRBV28 and TRBJ1-6): DVKVTQSSRYLVKRTGEKVFLECVQDMDHENMFWYRQDPGLGLRLIYFSYDVKMKEKGDIPEGYSVSREKKERFSLILESASTNQTSMYLCASSPTGNSPLHFGNGTRLTVT.

The chain is built from TRBV12-3 or TRBV12-4 and TRBJ1-2; the match to TRBD1 covers 10 bases. The ends lost 6 bases at V and 7 bases at J; junction bases unmatched: 5. This CDR3 has 13 amino acids. CDR3 in amino acids: CASRRTGGSGYTF. The CDR3 DNA is TGTGCCAGCAGACGGACAGGGGGTAGTGGCTACACCTTC.

V and J are TRBV24-1 and TRBJ2-5; 8 nucleotides line up with TRBD1. The germline CDR1 and CDR2 sequences are KGHDR and SFDVKD. Germline trimming cut 6 bases from V and 4 bases from J; bases unmatched to any gene: 3. The CDR3 spans 13 residues. The CDR3 region is CATSRQGRETQYF. The CDR3 DNA follows: TGTGCCACCAGTCGACAGGGGAGAGAGACCCAGTACTTC.

The chain is built from TRBV5-6 and TRBJ1-2; 7 bases match TRBD1. The V gene's germline CDR1 is SGHDT and CDR2 YYEEEE. The CDR3 is 13 amino acids. Losses at the gene ends were 4 bases for V and 7 bases for J; bases not matched to a gene: 7. CDR3 amino acids: CASSGQEEPGYTF. The CDR3 DNA sequence: TGTGCCAGCAGCGGACAGGAGGAACCTGGCTACACCTTC.

The chain links TRBV6-6 to TRBJ1-4, with D possibly TRBD1 on 6 matching bases. The germline V and J ends were trimmed by 7 bases and 7 bases, with 13 bases remaining between them. Germline V gene data show CDR1 as MNHNY and CDR2 as SVGAGI (reference sequence). This CDR3 has 13 amino acids. The chain's CDR3 is CASMGQGREKLFF. The CDR3 DNA reads as TGTGCCAGCATGGGGCAGGGGCGTGAAAAACTGTTTTTT.

The chain joins TRBV5-4 to TRBJ2-1; 8 nucleotides match TRBD2. This CDR3 has 13 residues. The germline V gene has CDR1 SGHNT and CDR2 YYREEE (reference sequence). V shed 4 bases and J 8 bases; nucleotides not matched to a gene: 5. CDR3: CASSAGGADEQFF. Written as DNA, the CDR3 is TGTGCCAGCAGCGCCGGGGGGGCGGATGAGCAGTTCTTC.

This chain connects TRBV5-1 to TRBJ1-2; 8 bases align to TRBD1. V gave up 3 bases and J gave up 7 bases; unmatched junction bases: 8. The CDR3 runs to 14 residues. CDR1 is SGHRS, CDR2 YFSETQ, per germline. CDR3 amino acids: CASSSGQGIGGYTF. DNA of the CDR3: TGCGCCAGCAGCTCCGGACAGGGTATTGGTGGCTACACCTTC. Based on the CDR3 plus reference TRBV5-1 and TRBJ1-2, the full variable domain is KAGVTQTPRYLIKTRGQQVTLSCSPISGHRSVSWYQQTPGQGLQFLFEYFSETQRNKGNFPGRFSGRQFSNSRSEMNVSTLELGDSALYLCASSSGQGIGGYTFGSGTRLTVV.

CDR3 amino acids: CASSQLDTQYF. The DNA of the CDR3 is TGTGCCAGCAGCCAACTAGATACGCAGTATTTT. The chain joins TRBV7-2 to TRBJ2-3; no reliable D call. V dropped 5 bases and J dropped 5 bases, with 5 bases sitting between them. Germline V CDR1 and CDR2: SGHTA, FQGNSA. The CDR3 runs to 11 residues.

This chain connects TRBV10-3 to TRBJ1-4; maybe TRBD1 (6 bases). This CDR3 is built from 15 residues. Trimming cost V 0 bases and J 8 bases, with 13 bases left between them. Germline V gene sequence: CDR1 ENHRY, CDR2 SYGVKD. CDR3 sequence: CAISESFQGPEKLFF. As DNA, the CDR3 is TGTGCCATCAGTGAGTCGTTCCAGGGGCCGGAAAAACTGTTTTTT.

This clone was picked up a small number of times. The genes are TRBV4-3 and TRBJ1-4; TRBD1 aligns across 8 bases. CDR1 and CDR2 from the germline V gene are LGHNA and YSLEER. The CDR3 totals 15 residues. The V gene end was trimmed by 4 bases and the J gene end by 5 bases; junction bases not matched to a gene: 6. The CDR3 DNA sequence: TGCGCCAGCAGCCCAGGACAGGGTGGCAATGAAAAACTGTTTTTT. Its translation is CASSPGQGGNEKLFF.

In its sample, this clone was seen a few times. The chain joins TRBV6-5 to TRBJ1-5; 7 bases fit TRBD1. In germline, CDR1 is MNHEY, CDR2 SVGAGI. The length of the CDR3 is 15 residues. V lost 5 bases, J lost 2 bases, and 6 bases stayed unmatched. CDR3 DNA: TGTGCCAGCAGTCAGGGGGACAGTCGCAATCAGCCCCAGCATTTT. This sequence encodes CASSQGDSRNQPQHF.

The chain is built from TRBV11-1 and TRBJ2-5; 16 bases are a match to TRBD2. The germline V gene encodes CDR1 SGHAT and CDR2 FQDESV (reference sequence). The CDR3 spans 14 residues. V shed 3 bases, J shed 10 bases, and the junction held 2 bases outside the gene matches. CDR3: CASSLGLAGGSQYF. Written as DNA, the CDR3 is TGTGCCAGCAGCTTGGGACTAGCGGGGGGGAGCCAGTACTTC.

V and J are TRBV18 and TRBJ1-2, with D possibly being TRBD1 (6 bases). This CDR3 has 15 residues. Germline V gene lookup returns CDR1 KGHSH and CDR2 LQKENI. V was pared by 2 bases and J by 8 bases, with 18 bases between. The CDR3 is CASSPSGGADRGYTF. CDR3 in DNA: TGTGCCAGCTCACCAAGCGGGGGCGCTGACAGGGGCTACACCTTC.

The chain has TRBV2 and TRBJ1-3, with a weak D call TRBD1 (5 bases). Germline CDR1 is SNHLY and CDR2 is FYNNEI. The CDR3 length is 13 residues. V was cut by 11 bases and J by 4 bases, with 15 bases left in between. The CDR3 nucleotides are TGTGCCGCCATGGCGGGGGAAGGAAACACCATATATTTT. Its protein is CAAMAGEGNTIYF.

The genes are TRBV2 and TRBJ2-2; D remains unclear. The germline gives CDR1 SNHLY, CDR2 FYNNEI. The CDR3 extends over 13 amino acids. The ends were cut back, 7 bases at V and 4 bases at J, with 10 bases in the middle. CDR3 in DNA: TGTGCCAGCAAGATTAGAGCCACCGGGGAGCTGTTTTTT. It translates to CASKIRATGELFF.

The chain employs TRBV6-2 or TRBV6-3 and TRBJ1-1, with 12 bases lining up with TRBD1. With V trimmed by 5 bases and J by 0 bases, 7 bases remained unmatched. The CDR3 length is 17 residues. Germline CDR1 is MNHEY and CDR2 is SVGEGT. In DNA, the CDR3 is TGTGCCAGCAGTCCGGGACAGGGGGCGAACATGAACACTGAAGCTTTCTTT. Translating it yields CASSPGQGANMNTEAFF.

This sequence joins TRBV10-3 and TRBJ1-1, with 8 positions matching TRBD1. CDR3 length: 15 amino acids. With 6 bases clipped from V and 0 bases from J, the junction kept 6 bases outside the gene matches. The germline V gene has CDR1 ENHRY and CDR2 SYGVKD. For the CDR3, the DNA is TGTGCCATCAGGGACAGGGACGGGTTGAACACTGAAGCTTTCTTT. This sequence encodes CAIRDRDGLNTEAFF.

The chain is built from TRBV5-1 and TRBJ1-1; D is possibly TRBD1 (6 bases). Trimming took 0 bases from V and 7 from J, leaving 16 bases between them. Germline CDR1 and CDR2: SGHRS and YFSETQ. This CDR3 has 15 residues. The CDR3 DNA follows: TGCGCCAGCAGCTTGGACCCAGGGGCTCGGGATGAAGCTTTCTTT. It is translated as CASSLDPGARDEAFF.

This clone appeared a few times. The V gene is TRBV5-1, the J gene TRBJ1-3; D is possibly TRBD1 (6 bases). The CDR3 has 17 amino acids. Trimming pared 2 bases from V and 0 bases from J, leaving 15 bases between. Germline CDR1 SGHRS, CDR2 YFSETQ. CDR3 loop: CASSLDGGPGSGNTIYF. In DNA, the CDR3 is TGCGCCAGCAGCTTAGACGGGGGGCCCGGCTCTGGAAACACCATATATTTT.